Shown below are 2 T cell receptor beta chains from a single sample sequenced in a study of blood T cells in healthy people across ages. Combining a sample-barcoded 5' primer with a J-beta primer mix, a second PCR ran for roughly 7 to 12 cycles. Each CDR3 protein is one row after TCRdb ran MiXCR on the 5' RACE reads. The repertoire holds about 1,500,000 distinct CDR3 sequences, with 28% as singletons. The sequenced sample was blood. These receptors originate from a woman aged 25 to 39 in good health.

The chain has TRBV28 and TRBJ2-5; 8 bases fit TRBD2. The CDR3 is 14 residues long. The V gene's germline CDR1 is MDHEN and CDR2 SYDVKM. After removal of 2 bases from V and 5 bases from J, the junction contained 4 bases not matched to a gene. The CDR3, as DNA: TGTGCCAGCAGTTTAAACGGGGGGGTCGAGACCCAGTACTTC. Encoded protein: CASSLNGGVETQYF.

The gene calls are TRBV6-1 and TRBJ2-6; no reliable D call. CDR1 is MNHNS and CDR2 is SASEGT in the germline V gene. This CDR3 comprises 17 residues. V was cut by 2 bases and J by 0 bases, with 11 bases left in between. The CDR3 is CASSESVDSSGANVLTF. The CDR3 DNA reads as TGTGCCAGCAGTGAATCAGTGGATTCCTCTGGGGCCAACGTCCTGACTTTC.